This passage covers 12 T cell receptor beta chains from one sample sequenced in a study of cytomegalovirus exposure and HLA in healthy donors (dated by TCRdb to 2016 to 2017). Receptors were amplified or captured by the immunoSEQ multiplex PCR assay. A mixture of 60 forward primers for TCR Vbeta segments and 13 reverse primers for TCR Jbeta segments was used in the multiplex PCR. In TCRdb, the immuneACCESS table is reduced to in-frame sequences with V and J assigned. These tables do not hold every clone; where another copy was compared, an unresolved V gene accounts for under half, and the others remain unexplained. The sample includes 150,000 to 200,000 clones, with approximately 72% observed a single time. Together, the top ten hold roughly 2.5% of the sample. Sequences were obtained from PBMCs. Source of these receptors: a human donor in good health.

CDR3 protein: CASSSGNYPGNTIYF. DNA of the CDR3: TGCGCCAGCAGCTCAGGGAACTACCCTGGAAACACCATATATTTT. The rearrangement joins TRBV10-2 to TRBJ1-3; tentative D call: TRBD1 (5 bases). The CDR3 length is 15 residues. CDR1 WSHSY and CDR2 SAAADI come from the germline V gene. V was trimmed by 6 bases and J by 2 bases, leaving 14 bases between them.

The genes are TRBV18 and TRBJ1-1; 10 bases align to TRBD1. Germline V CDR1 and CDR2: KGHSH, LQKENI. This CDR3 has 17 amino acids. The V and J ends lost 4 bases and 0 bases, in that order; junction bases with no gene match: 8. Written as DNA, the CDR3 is TGTGCCAGCTCACTGGGACAGGGGAGGGGACTGAACACTGAAGCTTTCTTT. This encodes CASSLGQGRGLNTEAFF.

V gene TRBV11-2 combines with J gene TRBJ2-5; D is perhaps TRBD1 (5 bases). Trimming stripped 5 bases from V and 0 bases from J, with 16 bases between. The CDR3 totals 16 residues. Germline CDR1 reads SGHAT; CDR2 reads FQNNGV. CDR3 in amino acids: CASSLLGASDQETQYF. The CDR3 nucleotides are TGTGCCAGCAGCCTTCTAGGGGCATCGGACCAAGAGACCCAGTACTTC. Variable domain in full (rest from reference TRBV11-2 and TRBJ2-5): EAGVAQSPRYKIIEKRQSVAFWCNPISGHATLYWYQQILGQGPKLLIQFQNNGVVDDSQLPKDRFSAERLKGVDSTLKIQPAKLEDSAVYLCASSLLGASDQETQYFGPGTRLLVL.

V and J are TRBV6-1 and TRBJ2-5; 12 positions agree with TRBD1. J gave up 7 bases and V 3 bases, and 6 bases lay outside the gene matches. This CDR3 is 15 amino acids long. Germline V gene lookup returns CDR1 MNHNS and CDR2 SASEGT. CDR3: CASSEGQGASWTQYF. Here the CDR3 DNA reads TGTGCCAGCAGTGAGGGACAGGGGGCTTCATGGACCCAGTACTTC.

Here the CDR3 DNA reads TGTGCCAGCAGTTACTTAGGCCTGGGTAGACAGAATGGCTACACCTTC. Its translation: CASSYLGLGRQNGYTF. The rearrangement joins TRBV6-5 to TRBJ1-2; possibly TRBD1 for D (5 bases). Trimming stripped 1 base from V and 6 bases from J, with 18 bases between. This CDR3 has 16 residues. CDR1 is MNHEY and CDR2 is SVGAGI in the germline V gene.

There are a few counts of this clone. CDR3 in DNA: TGTGCCAGCAGCTTTCCCAGGGCGAATGGCTACACCTTC. It yields the protein CASSFPRANGYTF. The chain carries TRBV11-1 and TRBJ1-2; D might be TRBD1 (5 bases). V was trimmed by 3 bases and J by 6 bases, leaving 11 bases between them. Germline lookup yields CDR1 SGHAT and CDR2 FQDESV (reference sequence). This CDR3 is built from 13 residues.

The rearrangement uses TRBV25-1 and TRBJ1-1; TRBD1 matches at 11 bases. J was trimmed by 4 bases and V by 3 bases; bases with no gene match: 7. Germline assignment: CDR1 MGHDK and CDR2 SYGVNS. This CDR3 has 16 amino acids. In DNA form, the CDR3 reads TGTGCCAGCAGTGACCCCGGGACAGGGGGAGGCACTGAAGCTTTCTTT. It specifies CASSDPGTGGGTEAFF.

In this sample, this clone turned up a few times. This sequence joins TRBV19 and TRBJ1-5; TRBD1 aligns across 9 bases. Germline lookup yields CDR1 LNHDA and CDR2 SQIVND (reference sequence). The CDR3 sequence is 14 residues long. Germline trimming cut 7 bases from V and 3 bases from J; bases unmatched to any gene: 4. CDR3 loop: CASKGQGTNQPQHF. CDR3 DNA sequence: TGTGCCAGTAAGGGACAGGGAACCAATCAGCCCCAGCATTTT.

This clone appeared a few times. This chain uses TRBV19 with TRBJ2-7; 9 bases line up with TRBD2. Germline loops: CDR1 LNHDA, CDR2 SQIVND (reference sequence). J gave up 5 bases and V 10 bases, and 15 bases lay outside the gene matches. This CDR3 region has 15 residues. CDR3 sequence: CATAILASGAHEQYF. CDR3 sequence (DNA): TGTGCCACCGCGATACTGGCTAGCGGGGCCCACGAGCAGTACTTC.

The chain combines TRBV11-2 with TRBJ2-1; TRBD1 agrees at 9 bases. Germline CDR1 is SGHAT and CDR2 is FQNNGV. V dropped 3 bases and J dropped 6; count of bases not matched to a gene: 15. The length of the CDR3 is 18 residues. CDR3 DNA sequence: TGTGCCAGCAGCTTCTCCGACAGGGGGATTGATCGTGTCAATGAGCAGTTCTTC. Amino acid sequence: CASSFSDRGIDRVNEQFF.

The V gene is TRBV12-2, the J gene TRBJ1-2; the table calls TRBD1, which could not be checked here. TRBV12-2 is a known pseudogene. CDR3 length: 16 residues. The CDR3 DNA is TGTGCAAGTCCAGAGAGCCGAGGACAGGGGAACTATGGCTACACCTTC. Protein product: CASPESRGQGNYGYTF.

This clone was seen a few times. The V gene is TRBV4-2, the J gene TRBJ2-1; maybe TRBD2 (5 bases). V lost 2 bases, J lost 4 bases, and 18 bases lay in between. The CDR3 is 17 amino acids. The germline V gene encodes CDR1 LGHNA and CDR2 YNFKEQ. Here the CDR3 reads CASSQPTTTDPYNEQFF. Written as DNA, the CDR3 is TGTGCCAGCAGCCAACCGACGACTACCGACCCATACAATGAGCAGTTCTTC.